This TCR beta chain came from a study of OX40 agonist ivuxolimab in advanced cancers. Profiling relied on immunoSEQ multiplex PCR, and the TCRdb table lists in-frame clones only, not all of them. This sample yields 75,000 to 100,000 clones, of which approximately 86% are seen a single time; 1.5% to 2% belongs to the top ten. The CDR3 is made up of 13 amino acids. V was cut by 1 base and J by 8 bases, with 11 bases left in between. Germline loops: CDR1 SGHTA, CDR2 FQGTGA. Sequencing was performed on CD4+ or CD8+ T cells sorted from blood, taken in a trial of the OX40 agonist ivuxolimab. This TCR derives from an adult with an advanced solid tumor such as melanoma, head and neck, liver or kidney cancer. This chain connects TRBV7-3 to TRBJ1-1; D may be TRBD1 (5 bases). In DNA form, the CDR3 reads TGTGCCAGCAGCTTAAAGAGGGGTAGCGAAGCTTTCTTT. As protein: CASSLKRGSEAFF.